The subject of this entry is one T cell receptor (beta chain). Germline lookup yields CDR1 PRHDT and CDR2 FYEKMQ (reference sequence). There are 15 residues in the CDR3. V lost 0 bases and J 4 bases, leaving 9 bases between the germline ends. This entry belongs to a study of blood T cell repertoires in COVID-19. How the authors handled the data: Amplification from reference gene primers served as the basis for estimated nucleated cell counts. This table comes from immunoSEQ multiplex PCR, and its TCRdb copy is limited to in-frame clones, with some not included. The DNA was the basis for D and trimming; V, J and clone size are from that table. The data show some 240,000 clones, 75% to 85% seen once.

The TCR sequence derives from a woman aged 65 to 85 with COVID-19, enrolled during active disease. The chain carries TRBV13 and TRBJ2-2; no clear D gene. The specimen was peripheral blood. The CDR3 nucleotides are TGTGCCAGCAGCTTAGGGTCAGGAATCACCGGGGAGCTGTTTTTT. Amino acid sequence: CASSLGSGITGELFF.